This T cell receptor beta chain originates from a study of beta chain features in type 1 diabetes. Background on the study: The study examined 107,917,701 sorted cells across all samples.

Points from the study as a whole: Reads derived from cDNA could over-represent cells showing high TCR expression. Among type 1 diabetes patients, VDJ junctions had fewer insertions and more deletions.

Only a few counts were recorded for this clone. Its antigen is undetermined. The entirety of the isolated RNA underwent reverse transcription, so expressed TCRB transcripts were sequenced. The protocol was immunoSEQ multiplex PCR, while the TCRdb copy is restricted to in-frame clones and leaves out a portion. The table has under 90,000 clones, 30% to 40% seen once. In germline, CDR1 is SGHRS, CDR2 YFSETQ. CDR3 length equals 14 residues. J gave up 4 bases and V 3 bases, and 2 bases lay outside the gene matches. Via CD45RO/CCR7/CD25/CD127/CD95/CD27, cells of the CD4+ naive, central memory, regulatory and stem cell-like memory subsets were sorted.

The chain carries TRBV5-1 and TRBJ2-7, with 12 bases that match TRBD1. The sequencing input was stem cell memory CD4+ T cells from blood. This TCR came from a woman younger than 30 in good health. The CDR3 loop is CASSSGQGAYEQYF. CDR3 DNA sequence: TGCGCCAGCAGCTCGGGACAGGGGGCTTACGAGCAGTACTTC.